A single T cell receptor beta chain is shown here with its context. Its antigen is unknown. This sample is part of a study of T cell responses to AZD1222 COVID-19 vaccine. Findings and limits, study-wide: Only a handful of people who got AZD1222 tested seropositive at baseline. Clonal diversity was possibly underestimated, and the donors were mostly white British, with more females.

Data came from immunoSEQ multiplex PCR; TCRdb stores just in-frame clones and leaves some out. The data hold roughly 120,000 clones, with about 87% observed a single time. V shed 1 base and J shed 7 bases, with 11 bases lying between them. Germline lookup yields CDR1 SGHVS and CDR2 FQNEAQ. The CDR3 covers 14 residues. The sequences come from peripheral blood, collected on day 0 of AZD1222 vaccination. This chain joins TRBV7-8 and TRBJ2-1; a possible D gene is TRBD1 (5 bases). The origin of this receptor is an adult in good health. The CDR3 sequence: CASSLGQFGNEQFF. CDR3 nucleotides: TGTGCCAGCAGCTTAGGACAGTTTGGTAATGAGCAGTTCTTC.